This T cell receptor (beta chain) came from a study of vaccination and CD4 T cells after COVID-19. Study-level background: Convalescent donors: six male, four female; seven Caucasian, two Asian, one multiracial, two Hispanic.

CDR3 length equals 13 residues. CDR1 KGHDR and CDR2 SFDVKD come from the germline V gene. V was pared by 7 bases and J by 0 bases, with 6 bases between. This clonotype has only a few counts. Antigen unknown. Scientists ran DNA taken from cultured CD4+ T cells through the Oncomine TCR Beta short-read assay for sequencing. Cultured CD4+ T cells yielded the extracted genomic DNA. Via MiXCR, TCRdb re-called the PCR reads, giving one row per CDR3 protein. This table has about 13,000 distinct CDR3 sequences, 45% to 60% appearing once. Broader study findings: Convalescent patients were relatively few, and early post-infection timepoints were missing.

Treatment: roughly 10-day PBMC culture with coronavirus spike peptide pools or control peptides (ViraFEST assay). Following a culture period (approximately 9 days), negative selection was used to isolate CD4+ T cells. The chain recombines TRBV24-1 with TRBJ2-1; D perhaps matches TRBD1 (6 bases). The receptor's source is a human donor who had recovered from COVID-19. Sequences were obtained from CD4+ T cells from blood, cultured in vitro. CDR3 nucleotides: TGTGCCACCAGGGACAGCTCCTACAATGAGCAGTTCTTC. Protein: CATRDSSYNEQFF.